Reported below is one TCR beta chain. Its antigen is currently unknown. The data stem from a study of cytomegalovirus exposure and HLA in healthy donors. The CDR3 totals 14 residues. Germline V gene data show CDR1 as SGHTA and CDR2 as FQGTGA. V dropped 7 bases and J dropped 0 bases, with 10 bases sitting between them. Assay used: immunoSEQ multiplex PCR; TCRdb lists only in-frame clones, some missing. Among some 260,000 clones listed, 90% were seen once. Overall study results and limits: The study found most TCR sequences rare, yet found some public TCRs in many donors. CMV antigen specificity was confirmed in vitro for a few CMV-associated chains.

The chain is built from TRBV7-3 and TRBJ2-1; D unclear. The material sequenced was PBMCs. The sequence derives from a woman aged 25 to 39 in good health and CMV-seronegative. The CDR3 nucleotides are TGTGCCAGCATGTTAGACCCCTCCTACAATGAGCAGTTCTTC. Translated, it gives CASMLDPSYNEQFF.